This TCR beta chain emerged from a study of cytomegalovirus exposure and HLA in healthy donors. There are 14 residues in the CDR3. J lost 5 bases, V lost 4 bases, and 1 base had no gene match. Germline-derived CDR1 and CDR2 are LGHNA and YNFKEQ. PCR used 60 Vbeta primers and 13 Jbeta primers. Profiled with immunoSEQ multiplex PCR; TCRdb holds only in-frame clones, not every one. The sample carries 90,000 to 150,000 clones, 70% to 80% recorded once. The sample was PBMCs. This chain joins TRBV4-2 and TRBJ2-4, with 11 bases aligning to TRBD2. The receptor was isolated from a middle-aged woman in good health and CMV-seropositive. The CDR3 reads CASSRGLAENIQYF. The CDR3 coding sequence is TGTGCCAGCAGCCGGGGACTAGCGGAAAACATTCAGTACTTC.